Listed below are T cell receptor beta chains from one sample, sequenced in a study of T-cell memory formation after mild COVID-19. In TCRdb, the 5' RACE reads were re-called with MiXCR into one record per CDR3 protein. The table shows some 130,000 distinct CDR3 sequences, with almost 25% occurring only once. Specimen: PBMCs or a T cell subset sorted from them (not recorded which). The receptors were gathered from an adult woman who had mild COVID-19 (a few samples of this study predate the infection). Cell type and time point are not known. Both conserved end residues are part of each CDR3. Fields, in order: D gene, J gene, clone size, V gene, CDR3 protein, CDR3 DNA. D genes are given only for firm matches. The size entry is marked missing in some rows and otherwise reads once, few, many or a size class.

>TRBD1|TRBJ1-2|once|TRBV6-5
CASSYSIQGGLGYTF
TGTGCCAGCAGTTACTCGATACAGGGGGGCCTTGGCTACACCTTC
>NA|TRBJ1-1|NA|TRBV25-1
CASSERPIAGPDTEAFF
TGTGCCAGCAGTGAACGCCCTATCGCAGGTCCGGACACTGAAGCTTTCTTT
>TRBD1|TRBJ1-2|NA|TRBV7-9
CASSLGGTDYGYTF
TGTGCCAGCAGCTTAGGGGGGACAGACTATGGCTACACCTTC
>NA|TRBJ2-3|few|TRBV6-6
CASSRSEYTDTQYF
TGTGCCAGCAGCCGCTCTGAGTACACAGATACGCAGTATTTT
>TRBD1|TRBJ1-2|NA|TRBV7-9
CASSVDRGLGGYGYTF
TGTGCCAGCAGCGTGGACAGGGGGCTGGGTGGCTATGGCTACACCTTC
>NA|TRBJ2-7|NA|TRBV7-2
CASRRGLVPYEQYF
TGTGCCAGCAGACGCGGACTGGTACCTTACGAGCAGTACTTC
>NA|TRBJ2-7|NA|TRBV19
CASSIDQESSYEQYF
TGTGCCAGTAGTATAGATCAGGAGTCATCCTACGAGCAGTACTTC
>NA|TRBJ1-5|NA|TRBV15
CATGENQPQHF
TGTGCCACCGGGGAGAATCAGCCCCAGCATTTT
>TRBD1|TRBJ1-1|NA|TRBV5-1
CASSLDGTVDFQAFF
TGCGCCAGCAGCTTGGACGGGACAGTTGATTTCCAAGCTTTCTTT
>TRBD2|TRBJ2-7|NA|TRBV7-8
CASSDLAGGGEQYF
TGTGCCAGCAGCGATTTAGCGGGAGGAGGGGAGCAGTACTTC
>NA|TRBJ1-4|NA|TRBV6-5
CASSYSSYQGPSEKLFF
TGTGCCAGCAGTTACTCGAGTTATCAGGGCCCGTCTGAAAAACTGTTTTTT
>TRBD2|TRBJ2-3|few|TRBV7-9
CATQAGVMDTQYF
TGTGCCACTCAGGCGGGAGTAATGGATACGCAGTATTTT
>NA|TRBJ2-1|NA|TRBV6-4
CASSPDRYNEQFF
TGTGCCAGCAGTCCAGACCGATACAATGAGCAGTTCTTC
>NA|TRBJ1-2|NA|TRBV7-9
CASSSLTGQEIYGYTF
TGTGCCAGCAGCTCCCTCACAGGGCAGGAAATCTATGGCTACACCTTC
>NA|TRBJ1-5|NA|TRBV12-3/TRBV12-4
CASSSFDSGQPQHF
TGTGCCAGCAGTTCATTTGACTCCGGGCAGCCCCAGCATTTT
>TRBD2|TRBJ2-7|few|TRBV10-3
CAISESNLAGVFYYEQYF
TGTGCCATCAGTGAGTCGAACCTAGCGGGAGTCTTCTACTACGAGCAGTACTTC
>NA|TRBJ2-2|NA|TRBV5-1
CASSLEGGHTGELFF
TGCGCCAGCAGCTTGGAGGGGGGACACACCGGGGAGCTGTTTTTT
>NA|TRBJ2-7|few|TRBV2
CASSERGEQYF
TGTGCCAGCAGTGAGCGGGGCGAGCAGTACTTC
>TRBD1|TRBJ1-2|NA|TRBV27
CASRGQGISGYTF
TGTGCCAGCAGAGGACAGGGAATTAGTGGCTACACCTTC
>TRBD1|TRBJ2-3|NA|TRBV6-4
CASEETGAATDTQYF
TGTGCCAGCGAAGAGACAGGGGCGGCCACAGATACGCAGTATTTT
>TRBD2|TRBJ2-7|NA|TRBV5-1
CASSSGTAGAYEQYF
TGCGCCAGCAGCTCCGGGACTGCGGGGGCCTACGAGCAGTACTTC
>TRBD2|TRBJ2-1|NA|TRBV6-1
CASSEWLADNEQFF
TGTGCCAGCAGTGAATGGCTAGCGGACAATGAGCAGTTCTTC
>NA|TRBJ1-1|NA|TRBV6-1
CASSEAPGAGTEAFF
TGTGCCAGCAGTGAAGCGCCCGGGGCTGGAACTGAAGCTTTCTTT
>NA|TRBJ2-4|few|TRBV5-5
CASRAGTSPMAFQYF
TGTGCCAGCAGGGCTGGGACGTCCCCAATGGCCTTTCAGTACTTC
>NA|TRBJ2-7|few|TRBV6-5
CASSYSTGAYEQYF
TGTGCCAGCAGTTACTCGACGGGAGCCTACGAGCAGTACTTC
>NA|TRBJ1-1|NA|TRBV5-6
CASSLSGTVAFEAFF
TGTGCCAGCAGCTTATCCGGGACGGTAGCCTTTGAAGCTTTCTTT
>TRBD2|TRBJ2-1|NA|TRBV9
CASSVGGGGGNEQFF
TGTGCCAGCAGCGTAGGTGGCGGGGGGGGAAATGAGCAGTTCTTC
>NA|TRBJ1-5|NA|TRBV7-9
CASSPAGWQPQHF
TGTGCCAGCAGCCCCGCGGGGTGGCAGCCCCAGCATTTT
>TRBD1|TRBJ1-2|few|TRBV7-9
CASSPGGTGPSYGYTF
TGTGCCAGCAGCCCGGGGGGGACAGGGCCCTCCTATGGCTACACCTTC